The T cell receptor (beta chain) under discussion was sequenced for a study of beta chain features in type 1 diabetes. Comments on this clone: Its antigen is undetermined.

Isolation of CD4+ naive, central memory, regulatory and stem cell-like memory cells was achieved by sorting via CD45RO/CCR7/CD25/CD127/CD95/CD27. The V and J ends lost 7 bases and 2 bases, in that order; junction bases with no gene match: 8. CDR3 length: 14 residues. Germline CDR1 and CDR2: LNHDA and SQIVND (reference sequence). General study points: A potential influence of HLA type upon TCRB rearrangement remained unresolved herein. Moderately but significantly shorter TCRB CDR3s were found in Type 1 diabetes patients in all four CD4+ subsets. Patients showed naive, central memory and Treg TCRB repertoires that appeared more similar than those of healthy donors.

Isolated RNA was reverse transcribed in full, so expressed TCRB transcripts were sequenced. Assay: immunoSEQ multiplex PCR; the TCRdb copy retains only in-frame clones and omits some. The sample carries around 140,000 clones, roughly 10% recorded once. V gene TRBV19 combines with J gene TRBJ2-7, with TRBD1 matching over 7 bases. The sequence derives from a man aged 30 to 45 with type 1 diabetes. The sample taken for sequencing was central memory CD4+ T cells from blood. The CDR3 sequence: CASKATGRTYEQYF. The CDR3 DNA follows: TGTGCCAGTAAGGCGACAGGGAGAACCTACGAGCAGTACTTC.